This entry lists 15 T cell receptor beta chains sequenced from one sample in a study of identical twins. Using its own MiXCR run on the 5' RACE reads, TCRdb lists one record per CDR3 protein. This sample has 700,000 or so distinct CDR3 sequences; over 8.5% occur once, and the top ten carry around 0.95%. These sequences were also reported in another study, on yellow fever vaccine responses in identical twins.

Sequenced material: PBMCs. These receptors came from a woman aged 18 to 35 in good health.

This clonotype was detected only a few times. The rearrangement links TRBV6-5 to TRBJ1-2; possibly TRBD1 for D (6 bases). The germline gives CDR1 MNHEY, CDR2 SVGAGI. Trimming cost V 6 bases and J 4 bases, with 18 bases left between them. The CDR3 totals 15 residues. The CDR3 here is CASRLLVDSTYGYTF. The CDR3 DNA sequence: TGTGCCAGCAGATTACTCGTGGACAGTACCTATGGCTACACCTTC.

This clonotype was found many times. This chain joins TRBV5-1 and TRBJ2-5; D is ambiguous. From germline, CDR1 is SGHRS and CDR2 YFSETQ. V was shortened by 5 bases and J by 5 bases, with 16 bases between the two germline ends. The CDR3 is made up of 14 amino acids. The CDR3 is CASRRRQDAETQYF. The CDR3 coding sequence is TGCGCCAGCAGGAGGCGGCAAGATGCGGAGACCCAGTACTTC.

This rearrangement joins TRBV3-1 to TRBJ1-2; no firm D call. Germline-derived CDR1 and CDR2 are LGHDT and YNNKEL (reference sequence). The CDR3 has 11 amino acids. V was clipped by 3 bases and J by 9 bases, with 8 bases between them. The CDR3, as DNA: TGTGCCAGCAGCCAGTTATTTAGCTACACCTTC. Its translation: CASSQLFSYTF.

This chain joins TRBV4-1 and TRBJ2-7; D may be TRBD1 or TRBD2 (5 bases each). The CDR3 runs to 17 residues. With 0 bases removed from V and 2 bases from J, the gap between germline ends came to 17 bases. CDR1 MGHRA and CDR2 YSYEKL come from the germline V gene. The CDR3 protein is CASSQERRAVGPYEQYF. CDR3 nucleotide sequence: TGCGCCAGCAGCCAAGAAAGGCGGGCCGTGGGACCCTACGAGCAGTACTTC.

This clonotype was counted ten times or more. The V call is TRBV11-2, the J call TRBJ2-4; the match to TRBD2 covers 10 bases. V was pared by 0 bases and J by 1 base, with 9 bases of the junction left unmatched. The length of the CDR3 is 19 residues. The germline CDR1 and CDR2 sequences are SGHAT and FQNNGV. The DNA of the CDR3 is TGTGCCAGCAGCTTAGAGGGGACTAGCGCCTTTATGGCCAAAAACATTCAGTACTTC. This sequence encodes CASSLEGTSAFMAKNIQYF.

This clonotype was seen only a few times. The genes are TRBV6-1 and TRBJ1-4; D is undetermined. Trimming removed 6 bases at V and 5 bases at J, with 25 bases between. Germline V gene data show CDR1 as MNHNS and CDR2 as SASEGT. The CDR3 sequence is 18 residues long. CDR3 residues: CASRRKGGIVLYNEKLFF. In DNA form, the CDR3 reads TGTGCCAGCAGACGAAAGGGAGGGATTGTATTATACAATGAAAAACTGTTTTTT.

The gene calls are TRBV18 and TRBJ2-7, with no clear D. Trimming removed 0 bases from V and 5 bases from J, with 8 bases in between. The CDR3 has 13 residues. Germline V CDR1 and CDR2: KGHSH, LQKENI. The CDR3 DNA reads as TGTGCCAGCTCACCACCAGATTTCGACGAGCAGTACTTC. Translated, it gives CASSPPDFDEQYF.

This clonotype showed up many times. The gene calls are TRBV29-1 and TRBJ1-2; D might be TRBD1 (5 bases). In germline, CDR1 is SQVTM, CDR2 ANQGSEA. V shed 6 bases and J shed 5 bases, with 22 bases lying between them. This CDR3 comprises 15 residues. The CDR3 bases are TGCAGCGTGACGGGAGCCGTCGCGGGGCTATATGGCTACACCTTC. It yields the protein CSVTGAVAGLYGYTF. Complete variable domain (other parts from reference TRBV29-1 and TRBJ1-2): SAVISQKPSRDICQRGTSLTIQCQVDSQVTMMFWYRQQPGQSLTLIATANQGSEATYESGFVIDKFPISRPNLTFSTLTVSNMSPEDSSIYLCSVTGAVAGLYGYTFGSGTRLTVV.

The chain has TRBV11-3 and TRBJ2-3; 9 bases agree with TRBD1. The CDR3 totals 16 residues. In germline, CDR1 is SGHNT, CDR2 YENEEA. Trimming at V came to 3 bases and at J to 5 bases, leaving 9 bases not matched to a gene. In nucleotides, the CDR3 is TGTGCCAGCAGCTTGGGGACAGGGAATTCGGAAGATACGCAGTATTTT. Translating gives CASSLGTGNSEDTQYF.

The V gene is TRBV7-2, the J gene TRBJ1-2, with D maybe TRBD1 (5 bases). The V gene lost 3 bases and the J gene lost 7 bases, with 15 bases spanning the gap. The CDR3 has 14 amino acids. The germline gives CDR1 SGHTA, CDR2 FQGNSA. The CDR3 nucleotides are TGTGCCAGCAGCTTCCGCCAGGGACGCCTTGGCTACACCTTC. It specifies CASSFRQGRLGYTF.

This clonotype was found a few times. V gene TRBV5-1 combines with J gene TRBJ2-7, with 8 bases matching TRBD2. V shed 0 bases, J shed 3 bases, and the junction held 5 bases outside the gene matches. The germline V gene encodes CDR1 SGHRS and CDR2 YFSETQ. The CDR3 contains 15 residues. The CDR3 nucleotides read TGCGCCAGCAGCTTGGTTGCTAGCGGGCTCTACGAGCAGTACTTC. The encoded protein is CASSLVASGLYEQYF.

The chain employs TRBV6-5 and TRBJ1-3; no clear D. CDR3 size: 14 residues. Trimming took 2 bases from V and 0 from J, leaving 5 bases between them. Germline V gives CDR1 MNHEY, CDR2 SVGAGI. The CDR3, as DNA: TGTGCCAGCAGTTACGATCGCTCTGGAAACACCATATATTTT. Translation: CASSYDRSGNTIYF.

The rearrangement joins TRBV29-1 to TRBJ2-1, with TRBD2 matching over 12 bases. Germline values: CDR1 SQVTM, CDR2 ANQGSEA. After removal of 5 bases from V and 7 bases from J, the junction contained 3 bases not matched to a gene. CDR3 size: 13 residues. The CDR3 coding sequence is TGCAGCGTTCGGACTAGCGGGAATAATGAGCAGTTCTTC. Translation gives CSVRTSGNNEQFF.

The V and J genes are TRBV29-1 and TRBJ2-7; no clear D. Trimming shortened V by 1 base and J by 4 bases, and 11 bases separated the two germline ends. The CDR3 covers 13 residues. CDR1 and CDR2 (germline): SQVTM, ANQGSEA. CDR3 in amino acids: CSVEVEREYEQYF. The CDR3 DNA reads as TGCAGCGTTGAAGTTGAGAGAGAATACGAGCAGTACTTC.

In this sample, this clonotype turned up many times. The J gene is TRBJ2-1, the V gene TRBV4-3; no firm D call. CDR3 length: 12 amino acids. Germline loops: CDR1 LGHNA, CDR2 YSLEER. Trimming cost V 6 bases and J 9 bases, with 12 bases left between them. Written as DNA, the CDR3 is TGCGCCAGCAGAAACGTACTGGGTGAGCAGTTCTTC. It is translated as CASRNVLGEQFF.